These 29 T cell receptor beta chains were sequenced from one sample in a study of T cell repertoires in cytomegalovirus infection. TCRdb redid the calling of the reads with MiXCR, one entry per CDR3 protein. This table holds around 99,000 distinct CDR3 sequences, around 30% found once. Which antigens these TCRs recognize remains unknown. The sample was CD8+ T cells from cultured PBMCs, taken from culture after CMV antigen stimulation. Receptors were obtained from a human donor in good health (CMV status not recorded). Some clones in this sample may be carry-over from other donors' samples.

This clonotype was detected a few times. This chain links TRBV2 with TRBJ2-7; the D gene is possibly TRBD2 (5 bases). Germline V CDR1 and CDR2: SNHLY, FYNNEI. This CDR3 comprises 12 residues. Trimming left V 6 bases short and J 3 bases short, with 9 bases between. As DNA, the CDR3 is TGTGCCAGCAGAGGGAGTTACTACGAGCAGTACTTC. It yields the protein CASRGSYYEQYF. Combining the CDR3 with reference TRBV2 and TRBJ2-7 gives the whole variable domain EPEVTQTPSHQVTQMGQEVILRCVPISNHLYFYWYRQILGQKVEFLVSFYNNEISEKSEIFDDQFSVERPDGSNFTLKIRSTKLEDSAMYFCASRGSYYEQYFGPGTRLTVT.

V and J are TRBV12-3 or TRBV12-4 and TRBJ1-5; maybe TRBD1 (5 bases). The CDR3 has 15 amino acids. The V gene lost 3 bases and the J gene lost 12 bases, with 21 bases spanning the gap. The CDR3 here is CASSFVGPPGGLQHF. CDR3 in DNA: TGTGCCAGCAGTTTCGTAGGTCCCCCTGGGGGTCTCCAGCATTTT.

The chain couples TRBV5-4 to TRBJ2-3; TRBD2 might be the D (5 bases). The CDR3 totals 14 residues. V was clipped by 7 bases and J by 8 bases, with 20 bases between them. Germline CDR1 SGHNT, CDR2 YYREEE (reference sequence). The CDR3 DNA reads as TGTGCCAGCGGACTGACGGAAGGAGAAGTTACGCAGTATTTT. Translating it yields CASGLTEGEVTQYF.

V is TRBV27 and J is TRBJ1-2; D is ambiguous. This CDR3 is 15 amino acids long. CDR1 MNHEY and CDR2 SMNVEV come from the germline V gene (reference sequence). V was trimmed by 5 bases and J by 6 bases, leaving 19 bases between them. The CDR3 loop is CASSTLLDGRDGYTF. In DNA form, the CDR3 reads TGTGCCAGCAGTACGCTTCTTGACGGCCGAGATGGCTACACCTTC.

This clonotype was recorded once. The genes are TRBV7-6 and TRBJ1-4; TRBD1 is a possible D gene (6 bases). Trimming removed 1 base from V and 13 bases from J, with 16 bases in between. The V gene's germline CDR1 is SGHVS and CDR2 FNYEAQ. The CDR3 length is 14 residues. CDR3 nucleotide sequence: TGTGCCAGCAGCTTAGGGACGGGACACTCAGGACTGTTTTTT. This gives the protein CASSLGTGHSGLFF.

Note on this clonotype: One junction end does not reproduce the germline sequence, and a read error may be involved. V is TRBV2 and J is TRBJ2-7; D uncertain. Germline values: CDR1 SNHLY, CDR2 FYNNEI. The CDR3 has 12 residues. The CDR3 protein is CASSGRRYDQYF. In nucleotides, the CDR3 is TGTGCCAGCAGTGGCAGGAGATACGACCAGTACTTC.

The rearrangement uses TRBV19 and TRBJ1-2, with D hard to call. The CDR3 is 15 residues long. V shed 7 bases and J shed 0 bases, with 15 bases lying between them. The germline gives CDR1 LNHDA, CDR2 SQIVND (reference sequence). CDR3 DNA sequence: TGTGCCAGTACTTGGACGCAGAACCCTAACTATGGCTACACCTTC. This codes for CASTWTQNPNYGYTF.

About this clonotype itself: Germline is not matched at one junction end, which may reflect a read error. The V call is TRBV25-1, the J call TRBJ1-2; tentative D call: TRBD1 (6 bases). Germline lookup yields CDR1 MGHDK and CDR2 SYGVNS. The CDR3 extends over 14 amino acids. Written as DNA, the CDR3 is TGTGCCAGCAGTGAAGGGACACCCAACTATGGCTACGCCTTC. It specifies CASSEGTPNYGYAF.

The chain combines TRBV29-1 with TRBJ2-6; 11 bases agree with TRBD1. The CDR3 totals 16 residues. J gave up 0 bases and V 4 bases, and 2 bases lay outside the gene matches. Germline V lookup: CDR1 SQVTM, CDR2 ANQGSEA. CDR3 DNA sequence: TGCAGCGTTGGGGACAGGGGGGGCTCTGGGGCCAACGTCCTGACTTTC. Its protein is CSVGDRGGSGANVLTF.

At least ten counts were recorded for this clonotype. The chain combines TRBV7-9 with TRBJ2-1; 11 bases match TRBD2. V was pared by 5 bases and J by 5 bases, with 17 bases of the junction left unmatched. Germline V lookup: CDR1 SEHNR, CDR2 FQNEAQ (reference sequence). CDR3 length: 19 amino acids. This CDR3 is CASSPLRGSGGARDNEQFF. Written as DNA, the CDR3 is TGTGCCAGCAGCCCCCTCCGGGGTAGCGGGGGGGCTCGGGACAATGAGCAGTTCTTC.

The CDR3 loop is CASSGQPSYEQYF. The CDR3 region has the DNA TGTGCCAGCAGCGGACAGCCCTCCTACGAGCAGTACTTC. The chain is built from TRBV5-4 and TRBJ2-7; a possible D gene is TRBD1 (6 bases). The CDR3 is made up of 13 amino acids. Germline CDR1 is SGHNT and CDR2 is YYREEE (reference sequence). V was shortened by 4 bases and J by 0 bases, with 8 bases between the two germline ends.

In its sample, this clonotype was seen many times. The chain links TRBV12-3 or TRBV12-4 to TRBJ1-5; D possibly corresponds to TRBD1 (5 bases). Trimming stripped 7 bases from V and 3 bases from J, with 13 bases between. The CDR3 runs to 14 residues. CDR3 sequence: CASTFGGTNQPQHF. CDR3 coding DNA: TGTGCCAGCACCTTCGGTGGGACCAATCAGCCCCAGCATTTT.

Note on this clonotype: A much larger clone lies one base from this, so it may be a read error. This chain joins TRBV7-7 and TRBJ1-2; D gene ambiguous. Deletions cut 11 bases from V and 8 bases from J, with 12 bases between. CDR1 and CDR2 from the germline V gene are SSHAT and FNYEAQ (reference sequence). The CDR3 has 10 residues. The CDR3 DNA follows: TGTGCCGGCTTTGGTGAGGGCTACACCTTC. Amino acid sequence: CAGFGEGYTF.

The table lists this clonotype with a few counts. The J gene is TRBJ1-2, the V gene TRBV2, with TRBD1 matching over 8 bases. Trimming took 10 bases from V and 2 from J; bases not matched to a gene: 12. Germline V gene data show CDR1 as SNHLY and CDR2 as FYNNEI. There are 15 residues in the CDR3. This chain's CDR3 is CAMAVGTGSNYGYTF. Written as DNA, the CDR3 is TGTGCCATGGCGGTAGGGACAGGTTCCAACTATGGCTACACCTTC.

This clonotype appeared a few times. The CDR3 bases are TGTGCCAGCAGTGAGGACAGGCTTAACTATGGCTACACCTTC. Translated: CASSEDRLNYGYTF. J is TRBJ1-2 and V is TRBV12-3 or TRBV12-4, with 7 bases that match TRBD1. This CDR3 has 14 amino acids. Trimming at V came to 5 bases and at J to 1 base, leaving 4 bases not matched to a gene.

The chain employs TRBV28 and TRBJ1-5, with a weak D call TRBD1 (5 bases). Trimming removed 6 bases at V and 6 bases at J, with 24 bases between. In germline, CDR1 is MDHEN, CDR2 SYDVKM. The CDR3 sequence is 17 residues long. The CDR3 sequence: CASRDLVGAVASQPQHF. As DNA, the CDR3 is TGTGCCAGCAGGGACCTGGTAGGGGCGGTGGCGAGTCAGCCCCAGCATTTT.

This clonotype was recorded many times. This chain's CDR3 is CASSSHRGLGQPQHF. CDR3 coding DNA: TGTGCCAGCAGTTCGCACAGGGGGCTCGGACAGCCCCAGCATTTT. The chain recombines TRBV12-3 or TRBV12-4 with TRBJ1-5; 9 bases line up with TRBD1. The CDR3 has 15 residues. V shed 4 bases, J shed 7 bases, and the junction held 8 bases outside the gene matches.

The rearrangement links TRBV28 to TRBJ2-7; D is unclear. The ends were cut back, 4 bases at V and 6 bases at J, with 19 bases in the middle. The germline CDR1 and CDR2 sequences are MDHEN and SYDVKM. The CDR3 covers 15 residues. The DNA for the CDR3 is TGTGCCAGCAGTTCCCTGGGGTTTGGGGTATTCGAGCAGTACTTC. It encodes CASSSLGFGVFEQYF.

This clonotype occurred many times. This sequence joins TRBV4-1 and TRBJ1-1; TRBD1 matches at 7 bases. This CDR3 is 14 amino acids long. Germline CDR1 is MGHRA and CDR2 is YSYEKL. Losses at the gene ends were 1 base for V and 4 bases for J; bases not matched to a gene: 3. The CDR3 sequence is CASSQGPGGTEAFF. As DNA, the CDR3 is TGCGCCAGCAGCCAAGGTCCAGGGGGCACTGAAGCTTTCTTT.

The chain couples TRBV7-9 to TRBJ2-3; perhaps D is TRBD1 or TRBD2 (5 bases each). The CDR3 totals 17 residues. Germline CDR1 SEHNR, CDR2 FQNEAQ (reference sequence). Trimming removed 5 bases from V and 0 bases from J, with 18 bases in between. Here the CDR3 DNA reads TGTGCCAGCAGCCGGGGACCGCCTCTTTATAGCACAGATACGCAGTATTTT. Residues: CASSRGPPLYSTDTQYF.

The sample holds a few counts of this clonotype. J is TRBJ2-2 and V is TRBV9; no definite D call. V lost 3 bases, J lost 6 bases, and 18 bases lay in between. CDR1 is SGDLS, CDR2 YYNGEE, per germline. This CDR3 comprises 16 residues. DNA of the CDR3: TGTGCCAGCAGCGGAGGTGCAAGGGAATGGGCCGGGGAGCTGTTTTTT. As protein: CASSGGAREWAGELFF.

The rearrangement joins TRBV7-6 to TRBJ1-1, with a possible D match to TRBD1 (6 bases). Trimming stripped 5 bases from V and 2 bases from J, with 15 bases between. The CDR3 contains 15 residues. Germline lookup yields CDR1 SGHVS and CDR2 FNYEAQ. The CDR3 DNA follows: TGTGCCAGCAGCCCAAGTAGGGGGTCAAACACTGAAGCTTTCTTT. Translation gives CASSPSRGSNTEAFF.

The gene calls are TRBV5-1 and TRBJ2-1; no clear D. Germline CDR1 is SGHRS and CDR2 is YFSETQ. Trimming took off 3 bases at V and 6 bases at J, with 13 bases between the two ends. The CDR3 is 14 residues long. This chain's CDR3 is CASSYPESPNEQFF. The CDR3 bases are TGCGCCAGCAGCTACCCGGAAAGCCCCAATGAGCAGTTCTTC.

The rearrangement joins TRBV5-6 to TRBJ2-5, with a weak D call TRBD1 (6 bases). V gave up 4 bases and J gave up 0 bases, with 10 bases separating them. The germline gives CDR1 SGHDT, CDR2 YYEEEE. This CDR3 has 14 residues. CDR3 in amino acids: CASSLTGYQETQYF. The CDR3 DNA sequence: TGTGCCAGCAGCCTAACAGGGTACCAAGAGACCCAGTACTTC.

This clonotype has more than one count but fewer than ten. The J gene is TRBJ2-3, the V gene TRBV29-1; 7 bases are shared with TRBD1. Per the germline V gene, CDR1 is SQVTM and CDR2 is ANQGSEA. The CDR3 consists of 15 residues. V trimming: 6 bases; J trimming: 4 bases; junction bases outside the gene matches: 13. The DNA for the CDR3 is TGCAGCGTCCGTACAGGGGTCCTGGGCCCAGATACGCAGTATTTT. Translating it yields CSVRTGVLGPDTQYF.

The V and J genes are TRBV12-3 or TRBV12-4 and TRBJ2-2; no clear D gene. The CDR3 extends over 15 amino acids. Trimming removed 4 bases at V and 5 bases at J, with 14 bases between. CDR3 sequence reads: CASSSHLRKTGELFF. In nucleotides, the CDR3 is TGTGCCAGCAGTTCCCATCTGCGGAAGACCGGGGAGCTGTTTTTT.

The chain recombines TRBV5-6 with TRBJ2-7, with no clear D. Germline V gene lookup returns CDR1 SGHDT and CDR2 YYEEEE. Trimming left V 0 bases short and J 4 bases short, with 8 bases between. The CDR3 extends over 13 amino acids. DNA of the CDR3: TGTGCCAGCAGCTTGGTCCCGGGTTACGAGCAGTACTTC. This encodes CASSLVPGYEQYF.

A single count supports this clonotype. The chain couples TRBV12-3 or TRBV12-4 to TRBJ1-2; maybe TRBD1 (6 bases). This CDR3 spans 13 amino acids. Deletions cut 5 bases from V and 4 bases from J, with 11 bases between. The CDR3 loop reads CASSVGQPYGYTF. CDR3 bases: TGTGCCAGCAGTGTTGGACAGCCCTATGGCTACACCTTC.

V gene TRBV28 combines with J gene TRBJ1-1; D gene unclear. This CDR3 has 13 residues. Trimming left V 3 bases short and J 3 bases short, with 8 bases between. Germline V gene sequence: CDR1 MDHEN, CDR2 SYDVKM. DNA of the CDR3: TGTGCCAGCAGTTTCATGGTGGACACTGAAGCTTTCTTT. Protein sequence: CASSFMVDTEAFF.